This TCR beta chain was recorded in a study of identical twins. Each CDR3 protein gets one entry after TCRdb re-called the 5' RACE reads with MiXCR. The repertoire holds hundreds of thousands of distinct CDR3 sequences, approximately 18% seen once, with around 12% in the top ten. Germline V lookup: CDR1 SGDLS, CDR2 YYNGEE. CDR3 length: 14 amino acids. The V end was cut by 1 base, the J end by 0 bases, with 5 bases between. This sample was also put to use in a study of T cells expressing NK-cell markers. That study reports: There were seven HCMV-seropositive donors and one seronegative donor among the eight sequenced. Several of the experiments relied on an anti-gamma-delta TCR antibody so that only alpha-beta TCR T cells were sorted.

The chain carries TRBV9 and TRBJ1-3; no clear D. Sample: PBMCs. The receptor was derived from a woman younger than 30 in good health. The CDR3 spells CASSVTFSGNTIYF. The CDR3 coding sequence is TGTGCCAGCAGCGTAACCTTCTCTGGAAACACCATATATTTT.